These 5 T cell receptor beta chains were all obtained from the same sample, sequenced in a study of blood T cells in healthy people across ages. A second PCR, run for about 7 to 11 cycles, used a sample-barcoded 5' primer plus a J-beta primer mix. TCRdb recomputed calls from the 5' RACE reads with MiXCR, one row per CDR3 protein. The table has over a million distinct CDR3 sequences, around 25% seen once. These data are also associated with another study on T cells of mothers and their children.

The sequencing input was blood. Receptor source: a girl aged 2-10 years in good health.

V is TRBV7-2 and J is TRBJ2-7; 9 positions match TRBD1. The V gene's germline CDR1 is SGHTA and CDR2 FQGNSA. The CDR3 contains 16 residues. The V and J ends lost 1 base and 1 base, in that order; junction bases with no gene match: 5. Here the CDR3 reads CASSLDRDRVSYEQYF. For the CDR3, the DNA is TGTGCCAGCAGCTTAGACAGGGACAGGGTTTCCTACGAGCAGTACTTC.

This clonotype came up a few times. The chain couples TRBV19 to TRBJ1-4; D is ambiguous. Trimming took off 3 bases at V and 7 bases at J, with 12 bases between the two ends. The CDR3 covers 14 residues. Germline V gene lookup returns CDR1 LNHDA and CDR2 SQIVND (reference sequence). The chain's CDR3 is CASSIGGRAEKLFF. The CDR3, as DNA: TGTGCCAGTAGTATCGGAGGAAGGGCTGAAAAACTGTTTTTT. Full variable domain (rest looked up from reference TRBV19 and TRBJ1-4): DGGITQSPKYLFRKEGQNVTLSCEQNLNHDAMYWYRQDPGQGLRLIYYSQIVNDFQKGDIAEGYSVSREKKESFPLTVTSAQKNPTAFYLCASSIGGRAEKLFFGSGTQLSVL.

This chain links TRBV25-1 with TRBJ2-5, with D possibly TRBD1 on 6 matching bases. The DNA matches TRBJ2-7 better at its end, which makes the J call doubtful. The CDR3 is made up of 13 amino acids. Germline CDR1 is MGHDK and CDR2 is SYGVNS. The CDR3 spells CASRNNRDYEQYF. The CDR3 DNA sequence: TGTGCCAGCAGAAACAACAGGGACTACGAGCAGTACTTC.

V usage is TRBV9 and J usage is TRBJ1-1; no clear D gene. With 3 bases removed from V and 5 bases from J, the gap between germline ends came to 8 bases. Germline V CDR1 and CDR2: SGDLS, YYNGEE. This CDR3 has 12 residues. The CDR3 region is CASSAGLTEAFF. CDR3 nucleotide sequence: TGTGCCAGCAGCGCGGGGTTGACTGAAGCTTTCTTT.

In this sample, this clonotype turned up a few times. In nucleotides, the CDR3 is TGTGCCAGCAGCCCAGCAGGTTTCCTCTACGAGCAGTACTTC. Amino acids: CASSPAGFLYEQYF. The V call is TRBV7-2, the J call TRBJ2-5; unclear D gene. The tail of the sequence fits TRBJ2-7 better, so the J call may be wrong. The CDR3 runs 14 residues. Germline-derived CDR1 and CDR2 are SGHTA and FQGNSA.